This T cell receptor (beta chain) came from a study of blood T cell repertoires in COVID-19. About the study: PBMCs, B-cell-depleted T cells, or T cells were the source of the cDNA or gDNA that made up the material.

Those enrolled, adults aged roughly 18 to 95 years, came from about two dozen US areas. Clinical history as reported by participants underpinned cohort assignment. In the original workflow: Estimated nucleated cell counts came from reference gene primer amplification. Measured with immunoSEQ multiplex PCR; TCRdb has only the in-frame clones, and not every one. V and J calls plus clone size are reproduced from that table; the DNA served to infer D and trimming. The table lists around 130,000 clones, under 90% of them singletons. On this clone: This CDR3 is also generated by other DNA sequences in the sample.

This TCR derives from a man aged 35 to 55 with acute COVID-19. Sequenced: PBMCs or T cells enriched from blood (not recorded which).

CDR3 nucleotide sequence: TGTGCCAGCAGCCCACAGGGCTATGGCTACACCTTC. Protein product: CASSPQGYGYTF. The chain recombines TRBV11-2 with TRBJ1-2; TRBD1 might be the D (6 bases). The CDR3 length is 12 residues. With 5 bases removed from V and 4 bases from J, the gap between germline ends came to 8 bases. Looked up from germline, CDR1 is SGHAT and CDR2 is FQNNGV. Looking up the rest from reference TRBV11-2 and TRBJ1-2 gives the full variable domain: EAGVAQSPRYKIIEKRQSVAFWCNPISGHATLYWYQQILGQGPKLLIQFQNNGVVDDSQLPKDRFSAERLKGVDSTLKIQPAKLEDSAVYLCASSPQGYGYTFGSGTRLTVV.